A selection of T cell receptor beta chains follows, all from one sample in a study of blood T cell repertoires in COVID-19. The assay was immunoSEQ multiplex PCR, and TCRdb's table has in-frame clones only and misses some. The sample contains 250,000 to 300,000 clones, roughly 90% of which appear only once. The source material was PBMCs or T cells enriched from blood (not recorded which). Receptors originate from a woman aged 35 to 49 who had recovered from COVID-19. Each CDR3 is given with its conserved first and last residue. The D gene is left open where the match is weak.

cdr3_length: 16
v_call: TRBV11-2
d_call: .
cdr3_aa: CASSATSWRAYNEQFF

cdr3_length: 16
v_call: TRBV7-2
d_call: .
cdr3_aa: CASSLGGSFRTDTQYF

cdr3_length: 17
v_call: TRBV20-1
d_call: TRBD2
cdr3_aa: CSASLLAGVGKEDTQYF

cdr3_length: 14
v_call: TRBV7-2
d_call: .
cdr3_aa: CASSLVKQGPPSHF

cdr3_length: 14
v_call: TRBV5-1
d_call: .
cdr3_aa: CASSFDFENTEAFF

cdr3_length: 13
v_call: TRBV27
d_call: TRBD2
cdr3_aa: CASREGFYNEQFF

cdr3_length: 15
v_call: TRBV4-1
d_call: .
cdr3_aa: CASSQDPAGKYGYTF

cdr3_length: 12
v_call: TRBV19
d_call: .
cdr3_aa: CASGRVSQPQHF

cdr3_length: 15
v_call: TRBV7-9
d_call: TRBD1
cdr3_aa: CASTTDRGRNTEAFF

cdr3_length: 15
v_call: TRBV7-2
d_call: TRBD2
cdr3_aa: CASSLTSDTYNEQFF

cdr3_length: 14
v_call: TRBV12-5
d_call: TRBD2
cdr3_aa: CASGHNSGRETQYF

cdr3_length: 15
v_call: TRBV6-5
d_call: TRBD2
cdr3_aa: CASSYRREGSGELFF

cdr3_length: 15
v_call: TRBV3-1/TRBV3-2
d_call: .
cdr3_aa: CASSQTDTSNQPQHF